The entry below describes one TCR beta chain. Ophthalmopathy patients showed a Clinical Activity Score of at least 3, NOSPECS grade of at least 4 and duration under 3 months. This specimen belongs to a study of T cells in Graves' hyperthyroidism and ophthalmopathy. TCR beta CDR3 region amplification was performed from RNA transcripts. Primed by the HTBI set, a first-round RT-PCR was run on the TCR CDR3. From the multiplex PCR reads, TCRdb called clonotypes with MiXCR, one entry per CDR3 protein. The sample has approximately 300,000 distinct CDR3 sequences, about 17% seen once. V shed 7 bases and J 2 bases; nucleotides not matched to a gene: 4. The germline V gene has CDR1 ENHRY and CDR2 SYGVKD. This CDR3 spans 13 amino acids.

V usage is TRBV10-3 and J usage is TRBJ2-7; TRBD2 aligns across 8 bases. The specimen was blood. This TCR was sampled from a woman in her sixties or seventies with Graves' ophthalmopathy. CDR3 sequence (DNA): TGTGCCATCATTGGGACTAGTACCTACGAGCAGTACTTC. Translated, it gives CAIIGTSTYEQYF.